Shown below are 32 T cell receptor beta chains from a single sample sequenced in a study of CD8+ T cells in alopecia areata. After isolation, RNA underwent reverse transcription to generate cDNA as the sequencing template. Sequenced by immunoSEQ multiplex PCR; TCRdb stores in-frame clones only, minus some. The sample records 7,500 to 9,500 clones, less than 70% being singletons. It was from alopecia areata patients that lesional scalp punch biopsies and peripheral blood were collected. Specimen: skin, collected at week 0. The receptor source for this set is a human donor with alopecia areata.

The chain uses TRBV15 and TRBJ1-5; no clear D. This CDR3 is built from 15 residues. V gave up 0 bases and J gave up 0 bases, with 6 bases separating them. Germline V CDR1 and CDR2: LNHNV, YYDKDF (reference sequence). CDR3 in amino acids: CATSRDWGSNQPQHF. The CDR3 DNA reads TGTGCCACCAGCAGAGACTGGGGTAGCAATCAGCCCCAGCATTTT.

The rearrangement uses TRBV27 and TRBJ2-1, with 9 positions matching TRBD2. Germline V gives CDR1 MNHEY, CDR2 SMNVEV (reference sequence). CDR3 length: 15 amino acids. V lost 4 bases and J lost 5; bases outside the gene matches: 6. In DNA form, the CDR3 reads TGTGCCAGCAGTTCCAGCGGGAGGTTCAACAATGAGCAGTTCTTC. Translation gives CASSSSGRFNNEQFF.

V and J are TRBV6-1 and TRBJ2-4; D gene unclear. Trimming pared 5 bases from V and 0 bases from J, leaving 8 bases between. The CDR3 is made up of 14 amino acids. CDR1 MNHNS and CDR2 SASEGT come from the germline V gene. The CDR3 region is CASSSTVAKNIQYF. The CDR3 nucleotides are TGTGCCAGCAGTTCGACCGTAGCCAAAAACATTCAGTACTTC.

The chain has TRBV29-1 and TRBJ2-3; TRBD2 might be the D (8 bases). V dropped 4 bases and J dropped 2 bases, with 19 bases sitting between them. Germline CDR1 and CDR2: SQVTM and ANQGSEA. The CDR3 totals 16 residues. The CDR3 region is CSVAGGLDTITDTQYF. The DNA of the CDR3 is TGCAGCGTTGCAGGGGGACTAGACACAATCACAGATACGCAGTATTTT.

This clone was recorded a few times. V is TRBV23-1 and J is TRBJ2-7; TRBD2 is a possible D gene (7 bases). TRBV23-1 falls under the ORF class, with uncertain function. Trimming shortened V by 8 bases and J by 3 bases, and 20 bases separated the two germline ends. The CDR3 runs to 15 residues. This CDR3 is CASPGGGLGGYEQYF. CDR3 coding DNA: TGCGCCAGCCCGGGGGGCGGCCTAGGGGGCTACGAGCAGTACTTC.

This chain uses TRBV19 with TRBJ2-1; TRBD1 matches at 10 bases. From germline, CDR1 is LNHDA and CDR2 SQIVND (reference sequence). The CDR3 runs to 14 residues. Trimming at V came to 3 bases and at J to 10 bases, leaving 6 bases not matched to a gene. The CDR3 DNA is TGTGCCAGTAGTATTCGGGGACAGGGGTGGGAGCAGTTCTTC. It specifies CASSIRGQGWEQFF.

For this clone: Other DNA variants within this sample encode the same CDR3. J is TRBJ1-1 and V is TRBV29-1; weak D call: TRBD1 (6 bases). V was pared by 8 bases and J by 1 base, with 14 bases between. The germline gives CDR1 SQVTM, CDR2 ANQGSEA. The CDR3 extends over 13 amino acids. In DNA form, the CDR3 reads TGCAGCTCGACGGGAGGGGGGAACACTGAAGCTTTCTTT. Translated, it gives CSSTGGGNTEAFF.

This clone was observed a handful of times. The CDR3 nucleotides are TGTGCCAGTGGCCGGGACCGAGGAGGAAAACCCCAGCATTTT. As protein: CASGRDRGGKPQHF. The gene calls are TRBV19 and TRBJ1-5; D possibly corresponds to TRBD1 (5 bases). Trimming removed 8 bases at V and 10 bases at J, with 21 bases between. Germline values: CDR1 LNHDA, CDR2 SQIVND (reference sequence). The CDR3 has 14 residues.

V usage is TRBV27 and J usage is TRBJ2-1; a possible D gene is TRBD2 (8 bases). The CDR3 sequence is 15 residues long. The ends were cut back, 2 bases at V and 12 bases at J, with 20 bases in the middle. Germline V lookup: CDR1 MNHEY, CDR2 SMNVEV (reference sequence). The CDR3 spells CASSLGRPGGGGQFF. CDR3 DNA sequence: TGTGCCAGCAGTTTAGGACGGCCGGGAGGGGGCGGGCAGTTCTTC.

V is TRBV5-1 and J is TRBJ2-1; TRBD2 matches at 9 bases. V lost 0 bases to trimming and J lost 1 base; unmatched junction nucleotides: 5. Germline V CDR1 and CDR2: SGHRS, YFSETQ. This CDR3 is 17 amino acids long. The CDR3 coding sequence is TGCGCCAGCAGCTTGGAAGGCAGCGGGGGGTCCTACAATGAGCAGTTCTTC. Translated: CASSLEGSGGSYNEQFF.

The chain employs TRBV2 and TRBJ2-7; 9 positions agree with TRBD2. The J call is doubtful: the DNA matches TRBJ2-5 better. Germline loops: CDR1 SNHLY, CDR2 FYNNEI. The CDR3 is made up of 14 amino acids. The CDR3 loop is CASAGASGTETQYF. The CDR3 bases are TGTGCCAGCGCCGGAGCTAGCGGGACAGAGACCCAGTACTTC.

V is TRBV25-1 and J is TRBJ2-3; TRBD2 might be the D (6 bases). Germline assignment: CDR1 MGHDK and CDR2 SYGVNS. Trimming left V 3 bases short and J 0 bases short, with 13 bases between. The CDR3 is made up of 16 amino acids. This chain's CDR3 is CASSDLLGTSTDTQYF. The DNA of the CDR3 is TGTGCCAGCAGTGACCTGCTCGGGACTAGCACAGATACGCAGTATTTT.

The chain combines TRBV7-6 with TRBJ2-7; D is perhaps TRBD2 (6 bases). The CDR3 runs 14 residues. V lost 1 base to trimming and J lost 6 bases, with 13 bases between them. Germline-derived CDR1 and CDR2 are SGHVS and FNYEAQ. The CDR3 is CASSLDDRGTEQYF. The CDR3, as DNA: TGTGCCAGCAGCTTAGACGATCGGGGGACCGAGCAGTACTTC.

The chain is built from TRBV19 and TRBJ1-2; 8 bases line up with TRBD1. CDR3 size: 14 residues. The J segment lost 4 bases and the V segment lost 9 bases, leaving 10 bases of the junction unmatched. Per the germline V gene, CDR1 is LNHDA and CDR2 is SQIVND (reference sequence). In nucleotides, the CDR3 is TGTGCCAGCTCAAATGGACAGGGAGGCTATGGCTACACCTTC. The encoded protein is CASSNGQGGYGYTF.

The CDR3 DNA reads as TGTGCCAGTAGTATGGTGGCAGGGCAACAAGAGACCCAGTACTTC. Residues: CASSMVAGQQETQYF. The chain employs TRBV19 and TRBJ2-5; a possible D gene is TRBD1 (5 bases). The CDR3 totals 15 residues. Germline CDR1 and CDR2: LNHDA and SQIVND (reference sequence). Trimming removed 3 bases from V and 2 bases from J, with 13 bases in between.

This chain links TRBV30 with TRBJ2-1; D may match TRBD1 or TRBD2 (6 bases each). Per the germline V gene, CDR1 is GTSNPN and CDR2 is SVGIG (reference sequence). V dropped 2 bases and J dropped 6 bases, with 20 bases sitting between them. The CDR3 has 16 amino acids. Written as DNA, the CDR3 is TGTGCCTGGAGTCCAGGGGACTTCCAGGGGTTCAATGAGCAGTTCTTC. It specifies CAWSPGDFQGFNEQFF.

The gene calls are TRBV6-5 and TRBJ1-5; D is perhaps TRBD1 (5 bases). CDR3 length equals 13 residues. Germline CDR1 and CDR2: MNHEY and SVGAGI. The germline V and J ends were trimmed by 5 bases and 5 bases, with 10 bases remaining between them. As DNA, the CDR3 is TGTGCCAGCAGTCGGGACTACTATCAGCCCCAGCATTTT. Its protein is CASSRDYYQPQHF.

In its sample, this clone was seen once. The chain couples TRBV18 to TRBJ2-1; D unclear. From germline, CDR1 is KGHSH and CDR2 LQKENI. This CDR3 is built from 12 residues. Trimming shortened V by 6 bases and J by 10 bases, and 13 bases separated the two germline ends. In DNA form, the CDR3 reads TGTGCCAGCTCTCCCACCCCGGGCGAGCAGTTCTTC. This gives the protein CASSPTPGEQFF.

The chain carries TRBV27 and TRBJ2-3, with TRBD2 matching 11 bases. The CDR3 consists of 19 residues. The ends lost 6 bases at V and 2 bases at J; junction bases unmatched: 16. Germline V gives CDR1 MNHEY, CDR2 SMNVEV (reference sequence). The CDR3 protein is CASSKSAGSGLADTDTQYF. CDR3 nucleotide sequence: TGTGCCAGCAGCAAATCGGCCGGCTCGGGACTAGCGGACACAGATACGCAGTATTTT.

The chain employs TRBV5-6 and TRBJ2-7, with 7 bases lining up with TRBD1. Germline V gene data show CDR1 as SGHDT and CDR2 as YYEEEE. The CDR3 has 12 amino acids. Trimming took 5 bases from V and 3 from J; bases not matched to a gene: 2. CDR3 nucleotide sequence: TGTGCCAGCAGAGCAGGGGGCTACGAGCAGTACTTC. It yields the protein CASRAGGYEQYF.

This chain joins TRBV6-1 and TRBJ2-1; 10 bases are a match to TRBD2. V gave up 5 bases and J gave up 5 bases; unmatched junction bases: 3. This CDR3 comprises 14 residues. Germline V gene sequence: CDR1 MNHNS, CDR2 SASEGT. CDR3 DNA sequence: TGTGCCAGCAGTATAGCGGGAGGTAACAATGAGCAGTTCTTC. Amino acids: CASSIAGGNNEQFF.

The chain has TRBV6-1 and TRBJ1-5; D not resolved. CDR1 MNHNS and CDR2 SASEGT come from the germline V gene. The CDR3 covers 16 residues. The V end lost 4 bases, the J end lost 1 base, and 14 bases lay between the germline ends. CDR3 sequence reads: CASSAPRQTSNQPQHF. CDR3 nucleotide sequence: TGTGCCAGCAGTGCCCCCCGACAAACCAGCAATCAGCCCCAGCATTTT.

The V call is TRBV27, the J call TRBJ1-2; no clear D. The germline V and J ends were trimmed by 3 bases and 8 bases, with 16 bases remaining between them. In germline, CDR1 is MNHEY, CDR2 SMNVEV (reference sequence). The CDR3 has 14 residues. The CDR3 region has the DNA TGTGCCAGCAGTTTCCGACTGGGAGTGGTCGGCTACACCTTC. It codes for CASSFRLGVVGYTF.

The rearrangement uses TRBV28 and TRBJ2-7, with 10 bases fitting TRBD2. Germline V gene sequence: CDR1 MDHEN, CDR2 SYDVKM. Trimming took 7 bases from V and 3 from J; bases not matched to a gene: 6. The CDR3 sequence is 14 residues long. CDR3 residues: CASTQLAGIYEQYF. The CDR3 coding sequence is TGTGCCAGCACCCAACTAGCGGGAATCTACGAGCAGTACTTC.

This sequence joins TRBV7-9 and TRBJ1-4, with 8 nucleotides matching TRBD1. The CDR3 is 18 residues long. Germline CDR1 is SEHNR and CDR2 is FQNEAQ (reference sequence). V lost 6 bases, J lost 0 bases, and 12 bases stayed unmatched. The CDR3 nucleotides are TGTGCCAGCAGAAGACAGGGGCCGCGCCCTACAACTAATGAAAAACTGTTTTTT. Its translation is CASRRQGPRPTTNEKLFF.

V is TRBV2 and J is TRBJ2-3, with 11 positions matching TRBD1. Germline V gene sequence: CDR1 SNHLY, CDR2 FYNNEI. CDR3 length: 14 residues. Trimming took 4 bases from V and 8 from J; bases not matched to a gene: 5. The CDR3 sequence is CASSVLGQGGTQYF. CDR3 sequence (DNA): TGTGCCAGCAGTGTCCTGGGACAGGGGGGTACGCAGTATTTT.

This sequence joins TRBV6-6 and TRBJ1-1; 7 bases match TRBD1. V shed 5 bases, J shed 5 bases, and the junction held 8 bases outside the gene matches. Germline CDR1 reads MNHNY; CDR2 reads SVGAGI (reference sequence). The CDR3 has 14 residues. CDR3 sequence: CASSPRGARTEAFF. DNA of the CDR3: TGTGCCAGCAGTCCCAGGGGGGCTCGGACTGAAGCTTTCTTT.

The chain has TRBV30 and TRBJ1-1, with 7 positions matching TRBD1. Germline V gene lookup returns CDR1 GTSNPN and CDR2 SVGIG (reference sequence). This CDR3 comprises 15 residues. V lost 2 bases to trimming and J lost 1 base; unmatched junction nucleotides: 7. This CDR3 reads CAWSFYDRANTEAFF. As DNA, the CDR3 is TGTGCCTGGAGTTTCTACGACAGGGCGAACACTGAAGCTTTCTTT.

This chain uses TRBV7-9 with TRBJ2-3; no definite D call. The ends were cut back, 11 bases at V and 2 bases at J, with 8 bases in the middle. The CDR3 spans 11 residues. The germline V gene has CDR1 SEHNR and CDR2 FQNEAQ (reference sequence). The CDR3: CAGGATDTQYF. CDR3 nucleotide sequence: TGTGCCGGCGGTGCCACAGATACGCAGTATTTT. The full variable domain, its missing parts supplied by reference TRBV7-9 and TRBJ2-3, is DTGVSQNPRHKITKRGQNVTFRCDPISEHNRLYWYRQTLGQGPEFLTYFQNEAQLEKSRLLSDRFSAERPKGSFSTLEIQRTEQGDSAMYLCAGGATDTQYFGPGTRLTVL.

This clone was detected only a few times. The chain joins TRBV30 to TRBJ2-6; 8 bases agree with TRBD1. CDR3 size: 16 residues. J was trimmed by 4 bases and V by 4 bases; bases with no gene match: 9. Germline CDR1 reads GTSNPN; CDR2 reads SVGIG (reference sequence). CDR3 region: CAWTRGRLSGANVLTF. In nucleotides, the CDR3 is TGTGCCTGGACCAGGGGGCGACTCTCGGGGGCCAACGTCCTGACTTTC. Drawing the rest from reference TRBV30 and TRBJ2-6, the complete variable domain is SQTIHQWPATLVQPVGSPLSLECTVEGTSNPNLYWYRQAAGRGLQLLFYSVGIGQISSEVPQNLSASRPQDRQFILSSKKLLLSDSGFYLCAWTRGRLSGANVLTFGAGSRLTVL.

The chain carries TRBV14 and TRBJ2-3; D is unclear. From germline, CDR1 is SGHDN and CDR2 FVKESK. V lost 3 bases and J 6 bases, leaving 10 bases between the germline ends. The CDR3 totals 13 residues. The CDR3 protein is CASSQASWDTQYF. For the CDR3, the DNA is TGTGCCAGCAGCCAGGCTTCGTGGGATACGCAGTATTTT.

In nucleotides, the CDR3 is TGTGCCAGCAGCGTAAAGTATAAAGGTTCGGGCAATCAGCCCCAGCATTTT. It codes for CASSVKYKGSGNQPQHF. The V and J genes are TRBV9 and TRBJ1-5; D unresolved. V lost 1 base, J lost 2 bases, and 16 bases lay in between. Germline assignment: CDR1 SGDLS and CDR2 YYNGEE. CDR3 length equals 17 residues.